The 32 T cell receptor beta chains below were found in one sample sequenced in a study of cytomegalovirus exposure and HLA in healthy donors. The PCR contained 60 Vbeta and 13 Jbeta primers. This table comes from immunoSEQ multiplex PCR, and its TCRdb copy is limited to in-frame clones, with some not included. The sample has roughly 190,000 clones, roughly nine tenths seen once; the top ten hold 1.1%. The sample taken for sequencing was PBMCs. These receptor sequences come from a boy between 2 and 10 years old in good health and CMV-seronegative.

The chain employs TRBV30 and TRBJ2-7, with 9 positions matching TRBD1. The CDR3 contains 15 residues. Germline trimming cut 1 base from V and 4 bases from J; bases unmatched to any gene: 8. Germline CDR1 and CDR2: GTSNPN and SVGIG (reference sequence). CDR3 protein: CAWSGTGTGTYEQYF. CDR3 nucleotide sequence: TGTGCCTGGAGTGGAACCGGGACAGGGACTTACGAGCAGTACTTC.

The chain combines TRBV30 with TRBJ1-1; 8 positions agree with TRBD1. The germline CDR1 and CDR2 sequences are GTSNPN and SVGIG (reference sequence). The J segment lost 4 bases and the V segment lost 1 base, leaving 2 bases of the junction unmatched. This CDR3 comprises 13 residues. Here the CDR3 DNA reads TGTGCCTGGAGTGATCAGGGGGCCACTGAAGCTTTCTTT. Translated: CAWSDQGATEAFF. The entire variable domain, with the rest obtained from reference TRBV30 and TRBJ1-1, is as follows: SQTIHQWPATLVQPVGSPLSLECTVEGTSNPNLYWYRQAAGRGLQLLFYSVGIGQISSEVPQNLSASRPQDRQFILSSKKLLLSDSGFYLCAWSDQGATEAFFGQGTRLTVV.

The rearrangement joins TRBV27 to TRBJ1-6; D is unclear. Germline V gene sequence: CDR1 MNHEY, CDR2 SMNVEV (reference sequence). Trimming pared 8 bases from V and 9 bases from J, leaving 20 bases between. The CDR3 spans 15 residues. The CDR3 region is CASAPLGVSASPLHF. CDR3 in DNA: TGTGCCAGCGCACCTCTCGGGGTTAGCGCTTCACCCCTCCACTTT.

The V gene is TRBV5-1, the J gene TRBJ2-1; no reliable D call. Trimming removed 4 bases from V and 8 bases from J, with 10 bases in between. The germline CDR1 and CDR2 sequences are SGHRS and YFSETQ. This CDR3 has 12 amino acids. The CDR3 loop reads CASSPLGDEQFF. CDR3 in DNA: TGCGCCAGCAGCCCTCTAGGCGATGAGCAGTTCTTC.

The DNA of the CDR3 is TGTGCCTGTACAGGGTCCCAAGAGACCCAGTACTTC. It encodes CACTGSQETQYF. This rearrangement joins TRBV2 to TRBJ2-5, with a possible D match to TRBD1 (6 bases). Per germline, CDR1 SNHLY and CDR2 FYNNEI. This CDR3 is built from 12 residues. Trimming cost V 11 bases and J 1 base, with 11 bases left between them.

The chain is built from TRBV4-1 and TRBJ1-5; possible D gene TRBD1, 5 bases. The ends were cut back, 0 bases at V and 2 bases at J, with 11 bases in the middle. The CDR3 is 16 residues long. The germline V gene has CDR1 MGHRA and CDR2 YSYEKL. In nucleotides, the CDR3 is TGCGCCAGCAGCCAAGATGGGGGGGGAGGCAATCAGCCCCAGCATTTT. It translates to CASSQDGGGGNQPQHF.

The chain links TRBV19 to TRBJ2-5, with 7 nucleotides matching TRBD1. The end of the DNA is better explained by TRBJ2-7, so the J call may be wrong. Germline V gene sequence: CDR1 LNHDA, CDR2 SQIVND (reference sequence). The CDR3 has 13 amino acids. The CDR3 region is CASSTGQPYEQYF. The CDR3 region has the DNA TGTGCCAGTAGTACGGGACAGCCCTACGAGCAGTACTTC.

Here the CDR3 reads CASSVDRAGESNQPQHF. The CDR3 bases are TGTGCCAGCAGTGTGGACAGGGCAGGGGAAAGCAATCAGCCCCAGCATTTT. V is TRBV6-1 and J is TRBJ1-5, with 8 bases lining up with TRBD1. Trimming at V came to 4 bases and at J to 1 base, leaving 9 bases not matched to a gene. This CDR3 region has 17 residues. CDR1 and CDR2 from the germline V gene are MNHNS and SASEGT.

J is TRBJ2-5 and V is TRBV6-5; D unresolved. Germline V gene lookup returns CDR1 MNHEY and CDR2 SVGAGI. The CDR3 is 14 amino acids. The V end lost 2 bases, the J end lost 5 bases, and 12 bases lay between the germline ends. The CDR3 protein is CASSYAPRFETQYF. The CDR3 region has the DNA TGTGCCAGCAGTTACGCTCCTAGATTTGAGACCCAGTACTTC.

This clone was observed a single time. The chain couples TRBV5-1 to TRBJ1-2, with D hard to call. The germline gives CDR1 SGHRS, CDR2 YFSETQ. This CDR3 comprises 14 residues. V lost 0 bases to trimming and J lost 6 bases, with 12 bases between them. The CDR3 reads CASSLVGTEDGYTF. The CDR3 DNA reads TGCGCCAGCAGCTTGGTAGGTACCGAGGATGGCTACACCTTC.

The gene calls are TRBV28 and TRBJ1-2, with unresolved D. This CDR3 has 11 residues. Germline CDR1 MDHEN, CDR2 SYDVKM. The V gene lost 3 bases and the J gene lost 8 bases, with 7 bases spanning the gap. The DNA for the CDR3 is TGTGCCAGCAGTTTGAAGCGAGGCTACACCTTC. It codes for CASSLKRGYTF.

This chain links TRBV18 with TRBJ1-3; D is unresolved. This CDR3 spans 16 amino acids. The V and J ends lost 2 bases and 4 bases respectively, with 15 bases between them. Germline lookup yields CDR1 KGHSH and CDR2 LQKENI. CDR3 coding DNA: TGTGCCAGCTCACCAACGGCCGGGTTGCCCGGAAACACCATATATTTT. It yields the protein CASSPTAGLPGNTIYF.

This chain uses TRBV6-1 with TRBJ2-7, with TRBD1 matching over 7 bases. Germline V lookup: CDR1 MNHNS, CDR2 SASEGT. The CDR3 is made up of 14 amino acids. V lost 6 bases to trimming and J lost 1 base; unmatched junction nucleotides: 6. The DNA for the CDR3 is TGTGCCAGCAGCGCCGGGACAGCTTCCTACGAGCAGTACTTC. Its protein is CASSAGTASYEQYF.

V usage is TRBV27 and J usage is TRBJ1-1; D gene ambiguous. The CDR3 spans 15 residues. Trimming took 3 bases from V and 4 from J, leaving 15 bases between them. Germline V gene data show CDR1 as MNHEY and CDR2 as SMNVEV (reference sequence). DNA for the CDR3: TGTGCCAGCAGTTTTTCTCCCACGTTGCGCACTGAAGCTTTCTTT. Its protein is CASSFSPTLRTEAFF.

CDR3 protein: CASSTGPSGRGGTQYF. DNA for the CDR3: TGTGCCAGCAGCACAGGGCCTAGCGGGAGAGGTGGTACGCAGTATTTT. This chain links TRBV13 with TRBJ2-3; 10 nucleotides match TRBD2. The CDR3 totals 16 residues. Germline V gives CDR1 PRHDT, CDR2 FYEKMQ (reference sequence). V was clipped by 5 bases and J by 8 bases; unmatched bases: 13. The whole variable domain, filled in from reference TRBV13 and TRBJ2-3, reads AAGVIQSPRHLIKEKRETATLKCYPIPRHDTVYWYQQGPGQDPQFLISFYEKMQSDKGSIPDRFSAQQFSDYHSELNMSSLELGDSALYFCASSTGPSGRGGTQYFGPGTRLTVL.

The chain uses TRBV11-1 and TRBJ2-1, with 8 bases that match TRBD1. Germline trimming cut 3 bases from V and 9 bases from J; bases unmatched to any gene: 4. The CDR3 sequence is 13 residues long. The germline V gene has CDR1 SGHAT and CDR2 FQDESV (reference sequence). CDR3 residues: CASSLTDRAEQFF. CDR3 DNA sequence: TGTGCCAGCAGCTTGACGGACAGGGCTGAGCAGTTCTTC.

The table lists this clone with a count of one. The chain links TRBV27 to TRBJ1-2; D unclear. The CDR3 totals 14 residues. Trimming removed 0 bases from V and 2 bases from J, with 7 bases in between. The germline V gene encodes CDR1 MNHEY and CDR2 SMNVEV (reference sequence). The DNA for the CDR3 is TGTGCCAGCAGTTTATCTTCTACCAACTATGGCTACACCTTC. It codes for CASSLSSTNYGYTF.

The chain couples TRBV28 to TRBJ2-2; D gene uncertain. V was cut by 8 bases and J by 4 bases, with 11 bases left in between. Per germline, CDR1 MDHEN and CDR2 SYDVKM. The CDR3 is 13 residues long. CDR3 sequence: CASEQDTTGELFF. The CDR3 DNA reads TGTGCCAGCGAGCAGGATACCACCGGGGAGCTGTTTTTT.

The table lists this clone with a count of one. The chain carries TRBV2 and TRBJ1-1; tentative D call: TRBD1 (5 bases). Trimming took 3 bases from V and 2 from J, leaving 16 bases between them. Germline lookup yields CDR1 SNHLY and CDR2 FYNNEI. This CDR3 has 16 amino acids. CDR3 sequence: CASSDSGSRLNTEAFF. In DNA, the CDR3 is TGTGCCAGCAGTGATTCAGGGTCGCGCCTAAACACTGAAGCTTTCTTT.

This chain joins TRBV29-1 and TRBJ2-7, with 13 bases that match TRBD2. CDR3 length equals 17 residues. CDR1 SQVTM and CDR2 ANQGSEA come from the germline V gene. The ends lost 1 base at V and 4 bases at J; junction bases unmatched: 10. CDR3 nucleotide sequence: TGCAGCGTTGAAGGGACTAGCGGGAGTCAGAAGGGTTACGAGCAGTACTTC. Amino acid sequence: CSVEGTSGSQKGYEQYF.

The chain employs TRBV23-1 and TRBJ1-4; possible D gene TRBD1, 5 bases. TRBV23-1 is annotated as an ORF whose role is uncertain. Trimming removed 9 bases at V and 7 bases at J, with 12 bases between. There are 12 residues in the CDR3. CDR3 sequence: CARRGSGEKLFF. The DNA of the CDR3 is TGCGCCAGACGGGGGTCGGGTGAAAAACTGTTTTTT.

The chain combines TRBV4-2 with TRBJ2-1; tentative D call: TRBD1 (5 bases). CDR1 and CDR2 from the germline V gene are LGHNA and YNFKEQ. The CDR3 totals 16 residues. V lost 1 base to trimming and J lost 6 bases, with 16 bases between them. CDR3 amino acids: CASSQGFQGPFNEQFF. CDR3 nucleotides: TGTGCCAGCAGCCAAGGGTTCCAGGGCCCCTTCAATGAGCAGTTCTTC.

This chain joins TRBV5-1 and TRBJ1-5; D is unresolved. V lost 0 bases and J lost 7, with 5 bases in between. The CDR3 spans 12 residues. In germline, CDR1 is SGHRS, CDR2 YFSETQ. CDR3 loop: CASSLEHQPQHF. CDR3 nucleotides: TGCGCCAGCAGCTTGGAACACCAGCCCCAGCATTTT.

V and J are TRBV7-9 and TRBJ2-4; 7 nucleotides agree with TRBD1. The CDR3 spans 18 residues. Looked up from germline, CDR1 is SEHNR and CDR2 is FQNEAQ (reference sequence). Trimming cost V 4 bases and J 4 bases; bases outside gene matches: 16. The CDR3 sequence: CASSYGVLGQAPKNIQYF. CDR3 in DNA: TGTGCCAGCAGCTATGGGGTTCTCGGACAGGCCCCAAAAAACATTCAGTACTTC.

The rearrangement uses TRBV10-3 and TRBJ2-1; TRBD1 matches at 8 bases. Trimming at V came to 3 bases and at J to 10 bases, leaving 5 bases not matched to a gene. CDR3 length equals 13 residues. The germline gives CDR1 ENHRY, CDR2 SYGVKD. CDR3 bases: TGTGCCATCAGTGAACAGGGGGGTGAGGAGCAGTTCTTC. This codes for CAISEQGGEEQFF.

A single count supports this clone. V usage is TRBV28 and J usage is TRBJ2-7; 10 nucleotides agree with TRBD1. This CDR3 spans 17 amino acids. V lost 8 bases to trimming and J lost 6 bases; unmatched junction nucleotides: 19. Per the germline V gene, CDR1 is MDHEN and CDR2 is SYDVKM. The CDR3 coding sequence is TGTGCCAGCTCCCAACCTAGAGGGGGACAGGGGAAGGGCGAGCAGTACTTC. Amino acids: CASSQPRGGQGKGEQYF.

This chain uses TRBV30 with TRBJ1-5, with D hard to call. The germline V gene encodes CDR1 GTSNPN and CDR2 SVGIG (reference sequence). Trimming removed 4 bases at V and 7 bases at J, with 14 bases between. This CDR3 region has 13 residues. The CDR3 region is CAWTHDGNQPQHF. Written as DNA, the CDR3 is TGTGCCTGGACCCACGACGGGAACCAGCCCCAGCATTTT.

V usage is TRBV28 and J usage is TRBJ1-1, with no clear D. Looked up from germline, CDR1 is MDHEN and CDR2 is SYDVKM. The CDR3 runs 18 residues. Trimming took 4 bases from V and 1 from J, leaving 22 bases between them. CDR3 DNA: TGTGCCAGCAGTTCTCCGCCACCCGGGGTGGCAAAGAACACTGAAGCTTTCTTT. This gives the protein CASSSPPPGVAKNTEAFF.

The CDR3 DNA sequence: TGCGCCAGCAGCTTAGCGGGAGGGCCAGATACGCAGTATTTT. Amino acids: CASSLAGGPDTQYF. V gene TRBV5-1 combines with J gene TRBJ2-3; 10 nucleotides agree with TRBD2. The V segment lost 2 bases and the J segment 4 bases; nucleotides outside the gene matches: 1. In germline, CDR1 is SGHRS, CDR2 YFSETQ. The CDR3 has 14 residues.

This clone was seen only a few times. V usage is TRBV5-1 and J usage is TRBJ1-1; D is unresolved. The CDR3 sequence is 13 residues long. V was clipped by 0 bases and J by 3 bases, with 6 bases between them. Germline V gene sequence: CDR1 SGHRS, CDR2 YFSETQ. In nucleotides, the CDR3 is TGCGCCAGCAGCTTGGGTTATGACACTGAAGCTTTCTTT. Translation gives CASSLGYDTEAFF.

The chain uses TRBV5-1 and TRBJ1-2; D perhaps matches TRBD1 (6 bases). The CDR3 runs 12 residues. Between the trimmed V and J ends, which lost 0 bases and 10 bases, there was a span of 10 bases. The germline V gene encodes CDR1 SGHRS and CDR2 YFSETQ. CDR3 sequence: CASSLAEGVYTF. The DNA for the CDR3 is TGCGCCAGCAGCTTGGCCGAGGGGGTCTACACCTTC.

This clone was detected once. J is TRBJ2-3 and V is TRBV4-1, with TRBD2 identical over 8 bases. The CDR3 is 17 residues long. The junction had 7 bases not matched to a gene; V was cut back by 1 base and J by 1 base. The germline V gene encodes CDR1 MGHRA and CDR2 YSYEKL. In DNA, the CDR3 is TGCGCCAGCAGCCAAGTTGGACGGGAGGGGGGCACAGATACGCAGTATTTT. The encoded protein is CASSQVGREGGTDTQYF.